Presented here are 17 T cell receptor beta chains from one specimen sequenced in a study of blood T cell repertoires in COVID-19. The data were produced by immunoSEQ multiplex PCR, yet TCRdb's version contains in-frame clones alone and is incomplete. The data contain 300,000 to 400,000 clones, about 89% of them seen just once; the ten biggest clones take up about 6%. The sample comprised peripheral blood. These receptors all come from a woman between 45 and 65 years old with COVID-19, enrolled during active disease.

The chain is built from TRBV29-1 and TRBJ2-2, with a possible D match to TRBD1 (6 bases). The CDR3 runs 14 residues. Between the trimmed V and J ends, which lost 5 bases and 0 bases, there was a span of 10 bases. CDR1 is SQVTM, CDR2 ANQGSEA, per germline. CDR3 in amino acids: CSVLDRSNTGELFF. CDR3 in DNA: TGCAGCGTTTTAGACAGGTCGAACACCGGGGAGCTGTTTTTT.

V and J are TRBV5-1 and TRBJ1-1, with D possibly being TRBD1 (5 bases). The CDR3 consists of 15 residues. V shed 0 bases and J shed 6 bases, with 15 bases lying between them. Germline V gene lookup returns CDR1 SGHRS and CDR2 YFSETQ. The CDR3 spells CASSLASGGFPEAFF. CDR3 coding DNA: TGCGCCAGCAGCTTGGCTTCGGGGGGATTCCCTGAAGCTTTCTTT.

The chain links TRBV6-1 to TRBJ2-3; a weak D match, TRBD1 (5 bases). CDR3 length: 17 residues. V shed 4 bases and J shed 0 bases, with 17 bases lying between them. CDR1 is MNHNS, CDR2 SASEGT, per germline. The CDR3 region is CASSALFPQGSTDTQYF. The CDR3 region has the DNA TGTGCCAGCAGTGCGCTGTTCCCCCAGGGAAGCACAGATACGCAGTATTTT.

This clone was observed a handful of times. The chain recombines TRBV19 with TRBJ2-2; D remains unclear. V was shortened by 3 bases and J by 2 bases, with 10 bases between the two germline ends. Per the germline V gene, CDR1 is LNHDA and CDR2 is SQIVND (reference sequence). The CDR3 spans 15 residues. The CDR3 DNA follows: TGTGCCAGTAGTATGCCCCAGATTAACACCGGGGAGCTGTTTTTT. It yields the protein CASSMPQINTGELFF.

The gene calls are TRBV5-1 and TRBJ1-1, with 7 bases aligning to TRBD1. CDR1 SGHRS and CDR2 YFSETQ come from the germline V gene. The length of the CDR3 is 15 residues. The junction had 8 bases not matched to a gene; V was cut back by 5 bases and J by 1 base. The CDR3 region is CASREKGAANTEAFF. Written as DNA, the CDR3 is TGCGCCAGCAGGGAGAAGGGGGCGGCGAACACTGAAGCTTTCTTT.

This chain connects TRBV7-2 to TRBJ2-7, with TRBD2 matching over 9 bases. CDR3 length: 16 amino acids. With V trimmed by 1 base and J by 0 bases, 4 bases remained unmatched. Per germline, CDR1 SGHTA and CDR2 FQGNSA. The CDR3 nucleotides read TGTGCCAGCAGCTTAGTCGGTAGCGGGAGCTCCTACGAGCAGTACTTC. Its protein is CASSLVGSGSSYEQYF.

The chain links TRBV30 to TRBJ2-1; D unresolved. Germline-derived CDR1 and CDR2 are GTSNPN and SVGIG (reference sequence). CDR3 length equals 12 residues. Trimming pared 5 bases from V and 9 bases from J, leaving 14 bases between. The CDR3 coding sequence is TGTGCCTGGGGAAGAGGTGATTTTGAGCAGTTCTTC. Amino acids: CAWGRGDFEQFF.

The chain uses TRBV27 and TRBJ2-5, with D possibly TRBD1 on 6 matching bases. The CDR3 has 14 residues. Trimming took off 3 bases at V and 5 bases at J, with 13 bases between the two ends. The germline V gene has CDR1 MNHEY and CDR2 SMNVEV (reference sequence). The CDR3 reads CASSLGQTGETQYF. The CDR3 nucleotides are TGTGCCAGCAGTTTGGGACAAACGGGCGAGACCCAGTACTTC.

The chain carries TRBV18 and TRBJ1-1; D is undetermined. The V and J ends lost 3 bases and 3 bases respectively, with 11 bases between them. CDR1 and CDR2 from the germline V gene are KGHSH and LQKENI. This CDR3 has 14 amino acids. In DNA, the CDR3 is TGTGCCAGCTCACCCCTCGCCGCGGACACTGAAGCTTTCTTT. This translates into CASSPLAADTEAFF.

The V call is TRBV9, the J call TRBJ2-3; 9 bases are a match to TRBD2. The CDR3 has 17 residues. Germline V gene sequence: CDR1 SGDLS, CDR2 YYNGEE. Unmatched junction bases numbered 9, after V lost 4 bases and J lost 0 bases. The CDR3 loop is CASSLRWTSESTDTQYF. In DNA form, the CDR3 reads TGTGCCAGCAGCCTCCGTTGGACTAGCGAGAGCACAGATACGCAGTATTTT.

This chain's CDR3 is CAGKTGANTEAFF. CDR3 nucleotide sequence: TGTGCCGGAAAGACAGGGGCGAACACTGAAGCTTTCTTT. The V call is TRBV30, the J call TRBJ1-1; 8 bases align to TRBD1. The ends lost 8 bases at V and 1 base at J; junction bases unmatched: 6. CDR1 is GTSNPN and CDR2 is SVGIG in the germline V gene (reference sequence). The CDR3 has 13 amino acids. Full variable domain (rest looked up from reference TRBV30 and TRBJ1-1): SQTIHQWPATLVQPVGSPLSLECTVEGTSNPNLYWYRQAAGRGLQLLFYSVGIGQISSEVPQNLSASRPQDRQFILSSKKLLLSDSGFYLCAGKTGANTEAFFGQGTRLTVV.

As DNA, the CDR3 is TGTGCCACCAGCACCCCCTCCGGGGAGTCCGGGGAGCTGTTTTTT. Encoded protein: CATSTPSGESGELFF. This chain connects TRBV15 to TRBJ2-2; a weak D match, TRBD2 (5 bases). V dropped 4 bases and J dropped 6 bases, with 15 bases sitting between them. CDR1 and CDR2 (germline): LNHNV, YYDKDF (reference sequence). The CDR3 is made up of 15 amino acids.

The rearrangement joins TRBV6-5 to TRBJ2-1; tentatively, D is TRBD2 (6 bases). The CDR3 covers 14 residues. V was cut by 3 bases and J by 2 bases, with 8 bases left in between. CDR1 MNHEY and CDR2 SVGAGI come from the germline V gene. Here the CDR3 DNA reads TGTGCCAGCAGTTATCGGGGGACCTACAATGAGCAGTTCTTC. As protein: CASSYRGTYNEQFF.

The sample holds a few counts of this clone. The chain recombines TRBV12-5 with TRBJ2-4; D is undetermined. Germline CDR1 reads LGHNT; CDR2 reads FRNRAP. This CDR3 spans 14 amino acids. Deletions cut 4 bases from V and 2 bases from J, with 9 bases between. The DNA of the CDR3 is TGTGCTAGTGGTTCCGAGAGGTCCAAAAACATTCAGTACTTC. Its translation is CASGSERSKNIQYF.

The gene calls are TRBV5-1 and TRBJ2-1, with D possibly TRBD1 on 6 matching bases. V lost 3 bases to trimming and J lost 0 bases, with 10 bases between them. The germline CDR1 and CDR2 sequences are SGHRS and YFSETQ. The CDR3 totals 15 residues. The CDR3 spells CASSSTGFSYNEQFF. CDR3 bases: TGCGCCAGCAGCTCAACAGGGTTCTCCTACAATGAGCAGTTCTTC.

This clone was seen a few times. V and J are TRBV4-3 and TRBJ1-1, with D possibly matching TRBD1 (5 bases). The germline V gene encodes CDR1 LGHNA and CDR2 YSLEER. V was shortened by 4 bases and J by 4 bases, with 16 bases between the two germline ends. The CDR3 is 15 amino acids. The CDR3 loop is CASSPGAATRTEAFF. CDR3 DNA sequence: TGCGCCAGCAGCCCTGGGGCAGCAACCCGCACTGAAGCTTTCTTT.

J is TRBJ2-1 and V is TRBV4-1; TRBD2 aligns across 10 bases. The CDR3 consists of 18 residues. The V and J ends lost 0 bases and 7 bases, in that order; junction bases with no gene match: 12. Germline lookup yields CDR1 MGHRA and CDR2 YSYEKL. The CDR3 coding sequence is TGCGCCAGCAGCCAAGATTTTTCCGGAGCGGGAGGGCAAAATGAGCAGTTCTTC. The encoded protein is CASSQDFSGAGGQNEQFF.